The 8 T cell receptor beta chains below were found in one sample sequenced in a study of somatic mutations in cytotoxic T cells in rheumatoid arthritis. Sequenced by immunoSEQ multiplex PCR; TCRdb stores in-frame clones only, minus some. This sample yields about 18,000 clones, of which approximately 67% are seen a single time; about 18% belongs to the top ten. Sequencing input: CD8+ T cells sorted from blood. Receptors originate from an adult with rheumatoid arthritis.

Comment on this clone: A junction boundary mismatches the germline segment, possibly from a read error. This rearrangement joins TRBV11-2 to TRBJ1-2; maybe TRBD1 (5 bases). CDR1 and CDR2 from the germline V gene are SGHAT and FQNNGV. The CDR3 contains 11 residues. The CDR3 loop is CASSLAYRIAF. The CDR3 coding sequence is TGTGCCAGCAGCTTGGCCTACAGGATCGCCTTC. Using reference TRBV11-2 and TRBJ1-2 for the parts outside the CDR3, the full variable domain is EAGVAQSPRYKIIEKRQSVAFWCNPISGHATLYWYQQILGQGPKLLIQFQNNGVVDDSQLPKDRFSAERLKGVDSTLKIQPAKLEDSAVYLCASSLAYRIAFGSGTRLTVV.

The chain uses TRBV7-2 and TRBJ1-6, with D unresolved. Trimming took 6 bases from V and 1 from J, leaving 4 bases between them. The CDR3 is made up of 13 amino acids. Germline CDR1 reads SGHTA; CDR2 reads FQGNSA. CDR3 DNA: TGTGCCAGCAGGCATTCCTATAATTCACCCCTCCACTTT. Its protein is CASRHSYNSPLHF.

The rearrangement links TRBV11-3 to TRBJ2-3, with D hard to call. The CDR3 runs 13 residues. CDR1 is SGHNT, CDR2 YENEEA, per germline. V shed 5 bases and J shed 6 bases, with 12 bases lying between them. This chain's CDR3 is CASSRADSDTQYF. Here the CDR3 DNA reads TGTGCCAGCAGCCGAGCCGACTCGGATACGCAGTATTTT.

This rearrangement joins TRBV2 to TRBJ1-1, with 11 positions matching TRBD1. The CDR3 runs 16 residues. Trimming cost V 7 bases and J 6 bases; bases outside gene matches: 13. Germline V gene data show CDR1 as SNHLY and CDR2 as FYNNEI. In nucleotides, the CDR3 is TGTGCCAGCACCGGGACAGGGGGGGAAAAGTGGTCTGAAGCTTTCTTT. It specifies CASTGTGGEKWSEAFF. The whole variable domain, remainder taken from reference TRBV2 and TRBJ1-1, is EPEVTQTPSHQVTQMGQEVILRCVPISNHLYFYWYRQILGQKVEFLVSFYNNEISEKSEIFDDQFSVERPDGSNFTLKIRSTKLEDSAMYFCASTGTGGEKWSEAFFGQGTRLTVV.

This clone is medium-sized in the sample. This chain joins TRBV18 and TRBJ1-1; the D is unclear. The CDR3 length is 13 residues. V shed 0 bases and J shed 0 bases, with 2 bases lying between them. The germline V gene has CDR1 KGHSH and CDR2 LQKENI. This chain's CDR3 is CASSPPLNTEAFF. The CDR3 bases are TGTGCCAGCTCACCACCGTTGAACACTGAAGCTTTCTTT.

The chain couples TRBV6-5 to TRBJ1-4; 9 bases agree with TRBD1. This CDR3 has 14 residues. V dropped 6 bases and J dropped 8; count of bases not matched to a gene: 7. The germline V gene has CDR1 MNHEY and CDR2 SVGAGI. In nucleotides, the CDR3 is TGTGCCAGCAGCCCACAGGGGGCTGGGGAAAAACTGTTTTTT. Encoded protein: CASSPQGAGEKLFF.

This clone has more than one count but fewer than ten. The V gene is TRBV4-2, the J gene TRBJ1-1; possible D gene TRBD1, 6 bases. Trimming removed 0 bases from V and 8 bases from J, with 10 bases in between. The germline CDR1 and CDR2 sequences are LGHNA and YNFKEQ. The length of the CDR3 is 13 residues. The CDR3: CASSQDWGAEAFF. Written as DNA, the CDR3 is TGTGCCAGCAGCCAAGACTGGGGGGCGGAAGCTTTCTTT.

This clone showed up just once. The rearrangement links TRBV30 to TRBJ2-2; D is uncertain. Germline V gene lookup returns CDR1 GTSNPN and CDR2 SVGIG (reference sequence). This CDR3 spans 13 amino acids. Trimming left V 4 bases short and J 6 bases short, with 12 bases between. The CDR3 protein is CAWTISGSGELFF. The CDR3 DNA sequence: TGTGCCTGGACCATATCAGGCTCCGGGGAGCTGTTTTTT.